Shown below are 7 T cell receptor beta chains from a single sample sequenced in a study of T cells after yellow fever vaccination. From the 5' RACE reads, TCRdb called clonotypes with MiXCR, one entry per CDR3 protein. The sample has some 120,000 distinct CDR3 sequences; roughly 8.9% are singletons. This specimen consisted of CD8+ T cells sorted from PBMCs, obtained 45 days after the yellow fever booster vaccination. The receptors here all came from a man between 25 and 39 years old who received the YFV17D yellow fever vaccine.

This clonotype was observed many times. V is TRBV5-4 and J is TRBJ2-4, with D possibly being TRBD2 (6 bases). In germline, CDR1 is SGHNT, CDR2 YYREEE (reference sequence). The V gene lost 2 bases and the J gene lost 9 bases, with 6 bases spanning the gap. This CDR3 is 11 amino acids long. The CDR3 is CASSFGGIQYF. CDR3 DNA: TGTGCCAGCAGCTTCGGGGGCATTCAGTACTTC.

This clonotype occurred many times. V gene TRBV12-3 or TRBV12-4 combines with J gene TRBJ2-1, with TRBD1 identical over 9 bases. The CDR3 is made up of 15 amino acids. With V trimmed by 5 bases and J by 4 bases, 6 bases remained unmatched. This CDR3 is CASSRPGQGYNEQFF. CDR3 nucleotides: TGTGCCAGCAGTCGCCCGGGACAGGGATACAATGAGCAGTTCTTC.

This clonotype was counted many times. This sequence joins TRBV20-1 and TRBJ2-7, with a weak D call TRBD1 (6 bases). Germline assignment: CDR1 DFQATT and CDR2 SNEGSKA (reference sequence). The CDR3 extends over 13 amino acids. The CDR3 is CSALPGQSYEQYF. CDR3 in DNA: TGCAGCGCCTTACCGGGACAATCCTACGAGCAGTACTTC.

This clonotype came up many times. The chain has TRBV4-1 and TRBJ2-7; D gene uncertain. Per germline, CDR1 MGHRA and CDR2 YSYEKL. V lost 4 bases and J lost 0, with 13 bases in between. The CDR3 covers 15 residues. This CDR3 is CASSPVVGNSYEQYF. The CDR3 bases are TGCGCCAGCAGCCCCGTGGTGGGGAACTCCTACGAGCAGTACTTC.

This CDR3 reads CASSLGQSSGNTIYF. In DNA form, the CDR3 reads TGTGCCAGCAGCCTAGGACAGAGCTCTGGAAACACCATATATTTT. The genes are TRBV7-2 and TRBJ1-3; TRBD1 might be the D (6 bases). Looked up from germline, CDR1 is SGHTA and CDR2 is FQGNSA. This CDR3 region has 15 residues. The germline V and J ends were trimmed by 5 bases and 0 bases, with 11 bases remaining between them.

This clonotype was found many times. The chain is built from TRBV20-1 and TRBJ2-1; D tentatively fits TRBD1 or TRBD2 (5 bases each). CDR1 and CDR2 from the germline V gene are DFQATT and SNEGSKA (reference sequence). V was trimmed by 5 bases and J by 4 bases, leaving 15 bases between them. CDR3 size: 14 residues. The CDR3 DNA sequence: TGCAGTGCTGGTCGGGACGGAGGATACAATGAGCAGTTCTTC. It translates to CSAGRDGGYNEQFF.

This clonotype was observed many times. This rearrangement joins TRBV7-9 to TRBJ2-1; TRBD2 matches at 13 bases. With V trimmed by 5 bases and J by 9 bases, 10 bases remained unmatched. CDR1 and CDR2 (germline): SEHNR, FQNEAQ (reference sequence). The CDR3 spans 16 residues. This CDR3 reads CASSPEGLAGAAEQFF. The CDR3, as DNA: TGTGCCAGCAGCCCTGAAGGACTAGCGGGAGCTGCTGAGCAGTTCTTC.